These 20 T cell receptor beta chains were all obtained from the same sample, sequenced in a study of CD8+ T cells in alopecia areata. Isolated RNA was reverse transcribed into cDNA used as the sequencing template. Libraries were prepared by immunoSEQ multiplex PCR; TCRdb keeps only in-frame clonotypes and omits some of them. The repertoire consists of about 140,000 clones, with around 51% occurring once and the leading ten covering roughly 0.92%. The sequenced sample was CD4+ T cells sorted from blood, obtained at week 0. The receptors originated from a human donor with alopecia areata.

V gene TRBV30 combines with J gene TRBJ1-4, with no clear D. Germline V gene sequence: CDR1 GTSNPN, CDR2 SVGIG (reference sequence). There are 17 residues in the CDR3. Between the trimmed V and J ends, which lost 0 bases and 6 bases, there was a span of 20 bases. This CDR3 reads CAWSVTTASVVHEKLFF. In DNA, the CDR3 is TGTGCCTGGAGTGTAACCACCGCTTCCGTCGTTCATGAAAAACTGTTTTTT.

The chain links TRBV18 to TRBJ1-2; possible D gene TRBD1, 5 bases. V lost 3 bases and J lost 4, with 9 bases in between. The germline CDR1 and CDR2 sequences are KGHSH and LQKENI. The CDR3 covers 13 residues. CDR3: CASSPGLLYGYTF. The CDR3 DNA sequence: TGTGCCAGCTCACCGGGACTCCTCTATGGCTACACCTTC.

V usage is TRBV19 and J usage is TRBJ2-3, with D hard to call. The CDR3 sequence is 13 residues long. Per the germline V gene, CDR1 is LNHDA and CDR2 is SQIVND (reference sequence). Trimming cost V 7 bases and J 1 base, with 9 bases left between them. CDR3 amino acids: CASKARGTDTQYF. CDR3 in DNA: TGTGCCAGTAAAGCAAGGGGCACAGATACGCAGTATTTT. The entire variable domain, with the rest obtained from reference TRBV19 and TRBJ2-3, is as follows: DGGITQSPKYLFRKEGQNVTLSCEQNLNHDAMYWYRQDPGQGLRLIYYSQIVNDFQKGDIAEGYSVSREKKESFPLTVTSAQKNPTAFYLCASKARGTDTQYFGPGTRLTVL.

With regard to this clone: Other DNA sequences within the sample encode an identical CDR3. The CDR3 DNA follows: TGTGCCAGCAGTGAAACCTTCTACAATGAGCAGTTCTTC. Translating gives CASSETFYNEQFF. The V and J genes are TRBV2 and TRBJ2-1, with D hard to call. Trimming left V 2 bases short and J 3 bases short, with 5 bases between. Germline V gives CDR1 SNHLY, CDR2 FYNNEI. The CDR3 loop spans 13 amino acids. The whole variable domain, filled in from reference TRBV2 and TRBJ2-1, reads EPEVTQTPSHQVTQMGQEVILRCVPISNHLYFYWYRQILGQKVEFLVSFYNNEISEKSEIFDDQFSVERPDGSNFTLKIRSTKLEDSAMYFCASSETFYNEQFFGPGTRLTVL.

The CDR3 region is CASRSVAARAQTEAFF. The DNA of the CDR3 is TGTGCCAGCAGATCCGTTGCAGCCCGCGCTCAGACGGAAGCTTTCTTT. V gene TRBV7-8 combines with J gene TRBJ1-1; D is ambiguous. This CDR3 has 16 amino acids. Germline CDR1 reads SGHVS; CDR2 reads FQNEAQ. The germline V and J ends were trimmed by 6 bases and 8 bases, with 25 bases remaining between them.

The chain is built from TRBV7-6 and TRBJ1-5, with D uncertain. Germline V CDR1 and CDR2: SGHVS, FNYEAQ. The CDR3 is 16 amino acids. V was pared by 0 bases and J by 0 bases, with 9 bases between. CDR3 DNA: TGTGCCAGCAGCTTAGCGGGCGGCGATAGCAATCAGCCCCAGCATTTT. Protein: CASSLAGGDSNQPQHF.

This clone was seen a handful of times. The chain carries TRBV19 and TRBJ2-7; 9 bases line up with TRBD2. The length of the CDR3 is 16 residues. CDR1 is LNHDA and CDR2 is SQIVND in the germline V gene (reference sequence). V was pared by 5 bases and J by 6 bases, with 14 bases of the junction left unmatched. The CDR3 sequence is CASSLLAGRAFSEQYF. CDR3 DNA sequence: TGTGCCAGTAGTCTACTAGCGGGTCGGGCGTTTAGCGAGCAGTACTTC.

V is TRBV15 and J is TRBJ1-5; TRBD1 might be the D (5 bases). Looked up from germline, CDR1 is LNHNV and CDR2 is YYDKDF (reference sequence). V was pared by 0 bases and J by 7 bases, with 13 bases between. The CDR3 extends over 15 amino acids. The CDR3 nucleotides read TGTGCCACCAGCAGAGATCAACTAGGGGCACAGCCCCAGCATTTT. This encodes CATSRDQLGAQPQHF.

The gene calls are TRBV11-2 and TRBJ2-1; D ambiguous. CDR1 and CDR2 from the germline V gene are SGHAT and FQNNGV. The CDR3 length is 14 residues. V lost 5 bases, J lost 3 bases, and 11 bases lay in between. Here the CDR3 reads CASSLQNGYNEQFF. The CDR3 region has the DNA TGTGCCAGCAGCCTCCAGAACGGCTACAATGAGCAGTTCTTC. Combining the CDR3 with reference TRBV11-2 and TRBJ2-1 gives the whole variable domain EAGVAQSPRYKIIEKRQSVAFWCNPISGHATLYWYQQILGQGPKLLIQFQNNGVVDDSQLPKDRFSAERLKGVDSTLKIQPAKLEDSAVYLCASSLQNGYNEQFFGPGTRLTVL.

This clone was seen a few times. The chain carries TRBV6-6 and TRBJ1-1; D call uncertain. Per germline, CDR1 MNHNY and CDR2 SVGAGI (reference sequence). V was clipped by 4 bases and J by 2 bases, with 8 bases between them. CDR3 size: 13 residues. DNA of the CDR3: TGTGCCAGCAGTTCCGTCGCCAACACTGAAGCTTTCTTT. It codes for CASSSVANTEAFF.

The chain has TRBV19 and TRBJ2-7; TRBD2 aligns across 7 bases. Germline trimming cut 5 bases from V and 0 bases from J; bases unmatched to any gene: 10. Germline V CDR1 and CDR2: LNHDA, SQIVND (reference sequence). The CDR3 has 16 amino acids. The CDR3 DNA reads as TGTGCCAGTAGTCCTAGCGGTTCTTCACTCTCCTACGAGCAGTACTTC. As protein: CASSPSGSSLSYEQYF.

This chain links TRBV7-2 with TRBJ2-7; D perhaps matches TRBD1 (5 bases). The CDR3 has 15 amino acids. The ends were cut back, 2 bases at V and 3 bases at J, with 14 bases in the middle. CDR1 SGHTA and CDR2 FQGNSA come from the germline V gene. CDR3 in DNA: TGTGCCAGCAGCTTAAGGTCCAGGGTAAGCTACGAGCAGTACTTC. Translated, it gives CASSLRSRVSYEQYF. The whole variable domain, remainder taken from reference TRBV7-2 and TRBJ2-7, is GAGVSQSPSNKVTEKGKDVELRCDPISGHTALYWYRQSLGQGLEFLIYFQGNSAPDKSGLPSDRFSAERTGGSVSTLTIQRTQQEDSAVYLCASSLRSRVSYEQYFGPGTRLTVT.

This chain joins TRBV10-2 and TRBJ1-5; 7 positions match TRBD1. The CDR3 extends over 12 amino acids. Germline V gene lookup returns CDR1 WSHSY and CDR2 SAAADI. After removal of 10 bases from V and 1 base from J, the junction contained 1 base not matched to a gene. CDR3 loop: CATQGSNQPQHF. CDR3 sequence (DNA): TGCGCCACACAGGGGAGCAATCAGCCCCAGCATTTT.

Only a few counts were recorded for this clone. V gene TRBV4-1 combines with J gene TRBJ2-7, with 10 bases identical to TRBD1. The CDR3 totals 15 residues. CDR1 is MGHRA and CDR2 is YSYEKL in the germline V gene. V was pared by 3 bases and J by 2 bases, with 4 bases of the junction left unmatched. CDR3 DNA: TGCGCCAGCAGCCACCACGGGACAGGGGCCTACGAGCAGTACTTC. Amino acids: CASSHHGTGAYEQYF.

This clone was seen more than once but under ten times. This chain links TRBV6-6 with TRBJ2-4, with D perhaps matching TRBD1 (5 bases). This CDR3 is built from 15 residues. Germline CDR1 MNHNY, CDR2 SVGAGI (reference sequence). V dropped 5 bases and J dropped 3 bases, with 14 bases sitting between them. DNA for the CDR3: TGTGCCAGCAGTCCCAGACAGACCAGCAAAAACATTCAGTACTTC. Its protein product is CASSPRQTSKNIQYF.

With regard to this clone: This specimen includes other DNA sequences encoding the same CDR3. This sequence joins TRBV29-1 and TRBJ2-5; 7 bases are a match to TRBD1. The ends lost 5 bases at V and 1 base at J; junction bases unmatched: 1. The CDR3 spans 12 residues. Germline V gene data show CDR1 as SQVTM and CDR2 as ANQGSEA. The CDR3 region is CSVRQGQETQYF. The CDR3 nucleotides are TGCAGCGTTCGACAGGGCCAAGAGACCCAGTACTTC.

In this sample, this clone turned up once. V is TRBV4-1 and J is TRBJ1-5; no firm D call. CDR3 length equals 14 residues. V was clipped by 0 bases and J by 3 bases, with 6 bases between them. CDR1 and CDR2 (germline): MGHRA, YSYEKL. The CDR3 nucleotides read TGCGCCAGCAGCCAAGATGGAGCCAATCAGCCCCAGCATTTT. It specifies CASSQDGANQPQHF.

The chain carries TRBV14 and TRBJ2-5, with D perhaps matching TRBD1 (6 bases). This CDR3 is built from 14 residues. The V end was cut by 2 bases, the J end by 5 bases, with 12 bases between. Germline CDR1 and CDR2: SGHDN and FVKESK. The CDR3 spells CASSQRDIVETQYF. In DNA form, the CDR3 reads TGTGCCAGCAGCCAAAGGGACATTGTGGAGACCCAGTACTTC.

This clone came up a few times. The chain has TRBV4-1 and TRBJ2-7; possibly TRBD1 for D (6 bases). The CDR3 extends over 15 amino acids. The germline gives CDR1 MGHRA, CDR2 YSYEKL. V lost 5 bases and J lost 4, with 18 bases in between. CDR3 sequence: CASSASGQGPYEQYF. The CDR3 DNA reads as TGCGCCAGCAGCGCCTCCGGTCAGGGGCCATACGAGCAGTACTTC.

This rearrangement joins TRBV29-1 to TRBJ1-4; D possibly corresponds to TRBD1 (6 bases). Trimming stripped 4 bases from V and 5 bases from J, with 14 bases between. The CDR3 length is 14 residues. CDR1 and CDR2 from the germline V gene are SQVTM and ANQGSEA. The CDR3 nucleotides are TGCAGCGTTGCTCTCGGGGGCGGAAATGAAAAACTGTTTTTT. Its protein product is CSVALGGGNEKLFF.